The clone carrying this TCR beta chain was counted between two and nine times. The data originate from a study of memory CD4+ T cells and cytomegalovirus serostatus. Data came from immunoSEQ multiplex PCR; TCRdb stores just in-frame clones and leaves some out. The sample lists 85,000 to 100,000 clones, about 80% occurring once. Single viable CD3+CD4+CD8-CD45RO+ cells were sorted as the memory CD4+ T cells. The V and J ends lost 5 bases and 5 bases respectively, with 12 bases between them. The CDR3 has 13 amino acids. Germline CDR1 and CDR2: SGHTA and FQGTGA. Sequenced input: memory CD4+ T cells from blood. The origin of this receptor is an adult in good health and CMV-seropositive. The V call is TRBV7-3, the J call TRBJ1-1, with a possible D match to TRBD1 (6 bases). CDR3 coding DNA: TGTGCCAGCAGCCAACAGGGTGGGACTGAAGCTTTCTTT. Protein sequence: CASSQQGGTEAFF.